Many counts were recorded for the clone carrying this T cell receptor (beta chain). MiXCR, applied by TCRdb to the 5' RACE reads, yields one record per CDR3 protein. The data hold roughly 450,000 distinct CDR3 sequences, with around a sixth observed a single time. This entry comes from a study of T-cell memory formation after mild COVID-19. The CDR3 contains 10 residues. Between the trimmed V and J ends, which lost 3 bases and 2 bases, there was a span of 1 base. Germline assignment: CDR1 SQVTM and CDR2 ANQGSEA. The sequenced sample was PBMCs or a T cell subset sorted from them (not recorded which). The clonotype comes from an adult woman who had mild COVID-19 (a few samples of this study predate the infection). Cell type and time point are not known. The chain uses TRBV29-1 and TRBJ2-5, with no clear D. For the CDR3, the DNA is TGCAGCGTTGATCAAGAGACCCAGTACTTC. This sequence encodes CSVDQETQYF.